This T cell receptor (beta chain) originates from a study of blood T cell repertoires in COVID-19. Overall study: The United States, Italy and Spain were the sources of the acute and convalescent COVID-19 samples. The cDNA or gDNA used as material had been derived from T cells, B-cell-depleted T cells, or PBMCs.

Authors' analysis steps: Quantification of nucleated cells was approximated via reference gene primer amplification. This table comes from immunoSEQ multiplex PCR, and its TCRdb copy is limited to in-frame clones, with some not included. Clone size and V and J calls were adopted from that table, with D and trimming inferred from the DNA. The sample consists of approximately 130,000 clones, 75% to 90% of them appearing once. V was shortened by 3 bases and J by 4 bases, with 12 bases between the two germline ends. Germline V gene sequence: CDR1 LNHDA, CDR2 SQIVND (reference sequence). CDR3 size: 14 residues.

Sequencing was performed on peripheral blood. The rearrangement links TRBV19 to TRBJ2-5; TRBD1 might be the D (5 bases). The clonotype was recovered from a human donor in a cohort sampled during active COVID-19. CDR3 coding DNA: TGTGCCAGTAGTATCGCCAGGGCCTCAGAGACCCAGTACTTC. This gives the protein CASSIARASETQYF.